This T cell receptor (beta chain) emerged from a study of cytomegalovirus exposure and HLA in healthy donors. General study points: The investigators catalogued 164 TCR beta chains as cytomegalovirus-associated.

Of note for this clone: Its cognate antigen is unknown.

The PCR had 60 Vbeta and 13 Jbeta primers. TCRdb's copy holds only in-frame clones and misses some; the assay was immunoSEQ multiplex PCR. The sample comprises 150,000 to 200,000 clones, over 80% of which are singletons, and 4.1% rests with the top ten. The specimen was PBMCs. The origin of this receptor is a man aged 50-59 years in good health and CMV-seropositive.

The CDR3 DNA sequence: TGTGCCAGCAGTTTATTCCCTGGCAATCAGCCCCAGCATTTT. Its translation: CASSLFPGNQPQHF. The genes are TRBV27 and TRBJ1-5, with D unclear. Looked up from germline, CDR1 is MNHEY and CDR2 is SMNVEV (reference sequence). V was pared by 1 base and J by 2 bases, with 6 bases between. The CDR3 is made up of 14 amino acids.